This TCR beta chain appears in the sequencing data of a study of OX40 agonist ivuxolimab in advanced cancers. Looking at the study overall: In this cohort, patients received ivuxolimab, an agonistic anti-OX40 (CD134) antibody. Overall study findings and caveats: Still undetermined is the antigen specificity of the expanded peripheral T cells.

Profiled with immunoSEQ multiplex PCR; TCRdb holds only in-frame clones, not every one. The profile shows tens of thousands of clones, about 85% of them singletons. As concerns this clone: Its antigen is as yet unknown.

The sample here was CD4+ or CD8+ T cells sorted from blood, taken in a trial of the OX40 agonist ivuxolimab. The source of this sequence is an adult with an advanced solid tumor such as melanoma, head and neck, liver or kidney cancer.

CDR3 loop: CASSPRLADQETQYF. DNA for the CDR3: TGTGCCAGCAGCCCCCGGTTAGCGGATCAAGAGACCCAGTACTTC. This chain uses TRBV5-4 with TRBJ2-5; D possibly corresponds to TRBD2 (6 bases). CDR1 and CDR2 (germline): SGHNT, YYREEE (reference sequence). Trimming cost V 4 bases and J 2 bases, with 15 bases left between them. The CDR3 consists of 15 residues. The full variable domain, its missing parts supplied by reference TRBV5-4 and TRBJ2-5, is ETGVTQSPTHLIKTRGQQVTLRCSSQSGHNTVSWYQQALGQGPQFIFQYYREEENGRGNFPPRFSGLQFPNYSSELNVNALELDDSALYLCASSPRLADQETQYFGPGTRLLVL.